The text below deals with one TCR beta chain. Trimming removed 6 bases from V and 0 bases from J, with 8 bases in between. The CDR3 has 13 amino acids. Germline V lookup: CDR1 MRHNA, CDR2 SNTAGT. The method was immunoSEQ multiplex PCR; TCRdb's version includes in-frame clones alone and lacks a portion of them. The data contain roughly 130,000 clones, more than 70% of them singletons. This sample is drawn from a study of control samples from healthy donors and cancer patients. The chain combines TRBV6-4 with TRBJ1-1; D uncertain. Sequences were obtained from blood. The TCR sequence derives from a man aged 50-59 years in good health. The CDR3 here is CASRQFLNTEAFF. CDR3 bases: TGTGCCAGCAGGCAATTTCTGAACACTGAAGCTTTCTTT.